Below are 26 T cell receptor beta chains sequenced from a single sample in a study of beta chain features in type 1 diabetes (dated by TCRdb to about 2018). The library came from the immunoSEQ multiplex PCR assay. All of the isolated RNA was reverse transcribed with the High Capacity cDNA Reverse Transcription Kit, so expressed TCRB transcripts were sequenced. Sourced from immuneACCESS, this table was stored by TCRdb with only in-frame sequences that have V and J called. A share of the clones is absent; for the studies checked, an unresolved V gene accounts for under half, and the remainder has no known explanation. For this sample the table gives about 230,000 clones, of which 9.6% were detected only once. 0.034% of the sample lies in the top ten. Sequenced material: naive CD4+ T cells from blood. The cell subset or site label corresponds to: true naive CD4+ T cells. Receptor source: a woman aged 18-29 years in good health.

CDR3 loop: CASSLSPGARGYTF. In DNA form, the CDR3 reads TGTGCCAGCAGTTTATCGCCAGGGGCGAGGGGCTACACCTTC. This rearrangement joins TRBV27 to TRBJ1-2; D might be TRBD1 (6 bases). CDR3 length: 14 amino acids. Trimming removed 0 bases from V and 8 bases from J, with 13 bases in between. The germline CDR1 and CDR2 sequences are MNHEY and SMNVEV (reference sequence).

The chain has TRBV2 and TRBJ2-7; 8 bases match TRBD2. Germline trimming cut 5 bases from V and 2 bases from J; bases unmatched to any gene: 5. Germline V gene lookup returns CDR1 SNHLY and CDR2 FYNNEI. The CDR3 contains 14 residues. The CDR3 DNA reads as TGTGCCAGCAGTCCCCCGGGACTAGCCTACGAGCAGTACTTC. Amino acid sequence: CASSPPGLAYEQYF.

This clone was seen only a few times. V usage is TRBV5-1 and J usage is TRBJ2-1, with TRBD2 identical over 14 bases. This CDR3 region has 16 residues. Germline CDR1 reads SGHRS; CDR2 reads YFSETQ. J lost 7 bases, V lost 4 bases, and 7 bases had no gene match. CDR3 DNA sequence: TGCGCCAGCAGCGGACTAGCGGGGGGCCCGGGGAATGAGCAGTTCTTC. This sequence encodes CASSGLAGGPGNEQFF.

This clone was detected only a few times. Here the CDR3 reads CACYRDRGSYEQYF. The CDR3 nucleotides are TGTGCCTGTTACCGGGACAGGGGGTCCTACGAGCAGTACTTC. The chain has TRBV30 and TRBJ2-7; 11 bases are shared with TRBD1. Germline values: CDR1 GTSNPN, CDR2 SVGIG (reference sequence). This CDR3 is built from 14 residues. With V trimmed by 6 bases and J by 1 base, 5 bases remained unmatched.

The rearrangement uses TRBV2 and TRBJ2-5; no definite D call. Per the germline V gene, CDR1 is SNHLY and CDR2 is FYNNEI. Between the trimmed V and J ends, which lost 5 bases and 5 bases, there was a span of 6 bases. The CDR3 spans 11 residues. The CDR3 DNA is TGTGCCAGCAGTCCCGGGGAGACCCAGTACTTC. It specifies CASSPGETQYF.

This clone was observed a handful of times. The V and J genes are TRBV29-1 and TRBJ1-2; TRBD1 is a possible D gene (5 bases). Trimming pared 3 bases from V and 4 bases from J, leaving 18 bases between. The germline V gene encodes CDR1 SQVTM and CDR2 ANQGSEA. The CDR3 runs to 15 residues. DNA of the CDR3: TGCAGCGTTGACGCGGGGCTACCACGGGGCTATGGCTACACCTTC. Amino acids: CSVDAGLPRGYGYTF.

The chain combines TRBV14 with TRBJ2-1; D unclear. The germline V and J ends were trimmed by 1 base and 8 bases, with 15 bases remaining between them. Per the germline V gene, CDR1 is SGHDN and CDR2 is FVKESK. This CDR3 region has 15 residues. The CDR3 DNA reads TGTGCCAGCAGCCAAGGAAACTACCTCAACGATGAGCAGTTCTTC. It translates to CASSQGNYLNDEQFF. The full variable domain, its missing parts supplied by reference TRBV14 and TRBJ2-1, is EAGVTQFPSHSVIEKGQTVTLRCDPISGHDNLYWYRRVMGKEIKFLLHFVKESKQDESGMPNNRFLAERTGGTYSTLKVQPAELEDSGVYFCASSQGNYLNDEQFFGPGTRLTVL.

The sample holds a few counts of this clone. This chain joins TRBV2 and TRBJ2-5; 9 bases map to TRBD2. V shed 11 bases, J shed 2 bases, and the junction held 9 bases outside the gene matches. Germline V gene data show CDR1 as SNHLY and CDR2 as FYNNEI. CDR3 length equals 14 residues. The CDR3 region is CAGSLAGFQETQYF. The CDR3, as DNA: TGTGCCGGTTCACTAGCGGGCTTTCAAGAGACCCAGTACTTC.

This clone was counted a few times. The gene calls are TRBV2 and TRBJ2-5, with 7 bases lining up with TRBD2. Germline loops: CDR1 SNHLY, CDR2 FYNNEI. This CDR3 region has 16 residues. With 4 bases clipped from V and 1 base from J, the junction kept 9 bases outside the gene matches. The CDR3 protein is CASSGLQRGLQETQYF. CDR3 sequence (DNA): TGTGCCAGCAGTGGCCTTCAGCGGGGCCTCCAAGAGACCCAGTACTTC. Based on the CDR3 plus reference TRBV2 and TRBJ2-5, the full variable domain is EPEVTQTPSHQVTQMGQEVILRCVPISNHLYFYWYRQILGQKVEFLVSFYNNEISEKSEIFDDQFSVERPDGSNFTLKIRSTKLEDSAMYFCASSGLQRGLQETQYFGPGTRLLVL.

This clone was recorded a few times. The V call is TRBV4-1, the J call TRBJ1-2; tentative D call: TRBD1 (5 bases). The CDR3 extends over 15 amino acids. CDR1 and CDR2 from the germline V gene are MGHRA and YSYEKL. V lost 5 bases, J lost 0 bases, and 13 bases lay in between. The CDR3 nucleotides read TGCGCCAGCAGCAGGAGCGGGGGGGCTAACTATGGCTACACCTTC. Protein: CASSRSGGANYGYTF.

There are a few counts of this clone. The gene calls are TRBV30 and TRBJ1-5; TRBD1 might be the D (5 bases). The V end lost 1 base, the J end lost 7 bases, and 11 bases lay between the germline ends. Germline V gene data show CDR1 as GTSNPN and CDR2 as SVGIG (reference sequence). There are 13 residues in the CDR3. CDR3 DNA: TGTGCCTGGAGTGCCCGGGGGGACCAGCCCCAGCATTTT. Protein sequence: CAWSARGDQPQHF.

The chain is built from TRBV6-1 and TRBJ1-1; perhaps TRBD1 as D (5 bases). The CDR3 is 15 amino acids. Trimming took off 7 bases at V and 4 bases at J, with 19 bases between the two ends. CDR1 MNHNS and CDR2 SASEGT come from the germline V gene. The CDR3 protein is CASTRDGLGGTEAFF. The CDR3 coding sequence is TGTGCCAGCACTCGAGATGGACTGGGGGGCACTGAAGCTTTCTTT.

This clone was counted ten times or more. The chain has TRBV2 and TRBJ2-5, with D perhaps TRBD1 (6 bases). Trimming shortened V by 3 bases and J by 4 bases, and 9 bases separated the two germline ends. The CDR3 runs 13 residues. The germline gives CDR1 SNHLY, CDR2 FYNNEI. The CDR3 sequence: CASSEGRGETQYF. The CDR3 bases are TGTGCCAGCAGTGAGGGCAGGGGAGAGACCCAGTACTTC.

The chain carries TRBV2 and TRBJ2-5; 8 bases are a match to TRBD2. The CDR3 covers 13 residues. The V segment lost 4 bases and the J segment 3 bases; nucleotides outside the gene matches: 1. Germline loops: CDR1 SNHLY, CDR2 FYNNEI. As DNA, the CDR3 is TGTGCCAGCAGTGGTAGCGGGAAAGAGACCCAGTACTTC. Translated, it gives CASSGSGKETQYF.

The genes are TRBV14 and TRBJ2-2; 15 bases align to TRBD2. Trimming at V came to 3 bases and at J to 0 bases, leaving 5 bases not matched to a gene. The CDR3 runs 19 residues. From germline, CDR1 is SGHDN and CDR2 FVKESK. CDR3: CASSQPGLAGGPNTGELFF. The CDR3 DNA follows: TGTGCCAGCAGCCAGCCCGGACTAGCGGGGGGGCCGAACACCGGGGAGCTGTTTTTT.

The J gene is TRBJ1-6, the V gene TRBV27; 8 bases map to TRBD1. CDR1 and CDR2 (germline): MNHEY, SMNVEV (reference sequence). The CDR3 length is 17 residues. J was trimmed by 3 bases and V by 5 bases; bases with no gene match: 9. The CDR3: CASSMTGVRDYNSPLHF. CDR3 DNA sequence: TGTGCCAGCAGTATGACAGGGGTAAGGGACTATAATTCACCCCTCCACTTT.

The chain employs TRBV2 and TRBJ1-1, with D unresolved. This CDR3 contains 11 residues. V lost 6 bases and J 0 bases, leaving 2 bases between the germline ends. Germline V gene lookup returns CDR1 SNHLY and CDR2 FYNNEI. The CDR3 DNA reads as TGTGCCAGCAGCTTGAACACTGAAGCTTTCTTT. This encodes CASSLNTEAFF.

The CDR3 protein is CASSLASSYEQYF. CDR3 coding DNA: TGTGCCAGCAGTCTGGCAAGCTCCTACGAGCAGTACTTC. The V call is TRBV7-9, the J call TRBJ2-7; D remains ambiguous. CDR3 length: 13 residues. V gave up 6 bases and J gave up 0 bases, with 9 bases separating them. CDR1 and CDR2 from the germline V gene are SEHNR and FQNEAQ (reference sequence).

This clone was seen a few times. The chain links TRBV27 to TRBJ2-3; a possible D gene is TRBD2 (5 bases). Germline-derived CDR1 and CDR2 are MNHEY and SMNVEV (reference sequence). Trimming took off 0 bases at V and 3 bases at J, with 7 bases between the two ends. The CDR3 runs 14 residues. In DNA, the CDR3 is TGTGCCAGCAGTTTATCTCGGGGTACAGATACGCAGTATTTT. It codes for CASSLSRGTDTQYF.

The CDR3 DNA follows: TGTGCCATCGGCACAGACTACGAGCAGTACTTC. Translated, it gives CAIGTDYEQYF. The V gene is TRBV10-3, the J gene TRBJ2-7, with D unclear. The CDR3 is 11 residues long. Germline assignment: CDR1 ENHRY and CDR2 SYGVKD. The germline V and J ends were trimmed by 8 bases and 3 bases, with 8 bases remaining between them.

The rearrangement uses TRBV27 and TRBJ2-1, with TRBD2 matching 8 bases. The V and J ends lost 5 bases and 9 bases, in that order; junction bases with no gene match: 9. Germline loops: CDR1 MNHEY, CDR2 SMNVEV (reference sequence). The CDR3 loop spans 14 amino acids. The CDR3 DNA reads as TGTGCCAGCAGTCCTCGGGGGGGCTCGGGTGAGCAGTTCTTC. Its translation is CASSPRGGSGEQFF.

This clone was observed once. The chain uses TRBV4-1 and TRBJ2-5; maybe TRBD2 (6 bases). The CDR3 covers 17 residues. Trimming shortened V by 0 bases and J by 2 bases, and 16 bases separated the two germline ends. The germline gives CDR1 MGHRA, CDR2 YSYEKL. Here the CDR3 DNA reads TGCGCCAGCAGCCAAGATCCCCCTCTAGCGATACAAGAGACCCAGTACTTC. Translating it yields CASSQDPPLAIQETQYF.

The V call is TRBV15, the J call TRBJ2-5; D perhaps matches TRBD1 (6 bases). This CDR3 is built from 16 residues. CDR1 and CDR2 from the germline V gene are LNHNV and YYDKDF (reference sequence). V was cut by 2 bases and J by 5 bases, with 18 bases left in between. CDR3 DNA: TGTGCCACCAGCAGATCGACTTTAACAGGGATGGAGACCCAGTACTTC. Translation: CATSRSTLTGMETQYF.

This clone came up a few times. The chain combines TRBV18 with TRBJ2-5, with D unresolved. The V gene lost 3 bases and the J gene lost 2 bases, with 7 bases spanning the gap. CDR1 and CDR2 (germline): KGHSH, LQKENI. The length of the CDR3 is 13 residues. CDR3 DNA: TGTGCCAGCTCACCGCCTACTCAAGAGACCCAGTACTTC. Translated: CASSPPTQETQYF.

V usage is TRBV28 and J usage is TRBJ2-2; D may be TRBD1 (6 bases). The V gene's germline CDR1 is MDHEN and CDR2 SYDVKM. V gave up 7 bases and J gave up 4 bases, with 16 bases separating them. The CDR3 has 15 residues. CDR3 coding DNA: TGTGCCAGCATCGCCGCTGGACAGATCACCGGGGAGCTGTTTTTT. It is translated as CASIAAGQITGELFF.

The chain employs TRBV10-3 and TRBJ2-1; D gene uncertain. Germline-derived CDR1 and CDR2 are ENHRY and SYGVKD. The length of the CDR3 is 12 residues. The ends were cut back, 3 bases at V and 12 bases at J, with 12 bases in the middle. This chain's CDR3 is CAISDSASGQFF. The CDR3 DNA reads as TGTGCCATCAGTGACAGTGCTTCGGGGCAGTTCTTC.